This T cell receptor beta chain emerged from a study of blood T cell repertoires in COVID-19. Germline loops: CDR1 ENHRY, CDR2 SYGVKD. V was clipped by 6 bases and J by 6 bases; unmatched bases: 8. The CDR3 length is 14 residues. Some clones are missing from TCRdb's copy, which holds only in-frame ones; the method was immunoSEQ multiplex PCR. The table includes 300,000 to 450,000 clones, 85% detected once. This TCR came from a woman between 18 and 29 years old with acute or convalescent COVID-19. The V gene is TRBV10-3, the J gene TRBJ2-3; 8 nucleotides agree with TRBD2. Sequenced: peripheral blood. The CDR3: CAISPGGAGDTQYF. CDR3 coding DNA: TGTGCCATCAGCCCCGGGGGGGCTGGGGATACGCAGTATTTT.